Listed below are T cell receptor beta chains from one sample, sequenced in a study of shared T cell receptors in the human thymus. The protocol was immunoSEQ multiplex PCR, while the TCRdb copy is restricted to in-frame clones and leaves out a portion. The sample carries 720,000 or so clones, 70% to 90% recorded once. This same sample was also part of a study on human thymus T cells.

Material: thymocytes. Every receptor here comes from a girl in the first two years of life with a congenital heart defect. The CDR3 runs from the conserved cysteine through the conserved F or W. Each record gives: V gene, CDR3 protein.

v_gene: TRBV25-1; CDR3aa: CASSECSRTDGNTIYF
v_gene: TRBV7-9; CDR3aa: CASSLRDREFFYEQYF
v_gene: TRBV11-2; CDR3aa: CASSSDSPDTQYF
v_gene: TRBV7-2; CDR3aa: CASSPSGGHSDTQYF
v_gene: TRBV29-1; CDR3aa: CSAGLQGEDGYTF
v_gene: TRBV6-5; CDR3aa: CASSRRGRDEKLFF
v_gene: TRBV10-3; CDR3aa: CAISSGTGGSPLHF
v_gene: TRBV14; CDR3aa: CASSQGRVVGLEEQYF
v_gene: TRBV9; CDR3aa: CASSVDREDMCAGELFF
v_gene: TRBV29-1; CDR3aa: CSVGAGNGYTF
v_gene: TRBV11-2; CDR3aa: CASSSTDPVATNEKLFF
v_gene: TRBV4-3; CDR3aa: CASSHPGQTEAFF
v_gene: TRBV10-1; CDR3aa: CASSESSHPTADTQYF
v_gene: TRBV11-2; CDR3aa: CASSLDRQVTEAFF
v_gene: TRBV29-1; CDR3aa: CSVVVQYEQYF
v_gene: TRBV5-6; CDR3aa: CASSSIPGTGLYEQYF
v_gene: TRBV5-1; CDR3aa: CASSLYRGDNYGYTF
v_gene: TRBV4-1; CDR3aa: CASSQESGPRSRPDTQYF
v_gene: TRBV19; CDR3aa: CASSIPGGTQYF
v_gene: TRBV6-6; CDR3aa: CASSYTDRLNTEAFF
v_gene: TRBV2; CDR3aa: CASAGPYNEKLFF
v_gene: TRBV7-9; CDR3aa: CASSRIEGGRNTEAFF
v_gene: TRBV18; CDR3aa: CASSPPTPGQGPTLYF
v_gene: TRBV4-3; CDR3aa: CASSQERAGTLYTGELFF
v_gene: TRBV5-6; CDR3aa: CASSTRQAGSPLHF
v_gene: TRBV6-5; CDR3aa: CASSYTGTEGGYTF
v_gene: TRBV28; CDR3aa: CASRTYRGLGFTISKSSYNSPLHF
v_gene: TRBV6-5; CDR3aa: CASSPGDFGYGYTF
v_gene: TRBV11-2; CDR3aa: CASSLVPDRVYGYTF
v_gene: TRBV4-2; CDR3aa: CASSQRGGEDTGELFF
v_gene: TRBV5-4; CDR3aa: CASSSQGALYNSPLHF
v_gene: TRBV15; CDR3aa: CATGLAVVWAYSDEQFF
v_gene: TRBV7-8; CDR3aa: CASSRTSGGGEQFF
v_gene: TRBV7-6; CDR3aa: CASSLGRGQQNTEAFF
v_gene: TRBV27; CDR3aa: CASSLSGEGGLNEKLFF
v_gene: TRBV5-1; CDR3aa: CASRTEGWTEAFF
v_gene: TRBV9; CDR3aa: CASSPRERRGGGAQETQYF
v_gene: TRBV30; CDR3aa: CAWSLGSGNNTEAFF
v_gene: TRBV6-5; CDR3aa: CASSLYRGTGYGYTF
v_gene: TRBV14; CDR3aa: CASSQDWRLAGNTDTQYF
v_gene: TRBV5-1; CDR3aa: CASSLVREGDGYTF
v_gene: TRBV12-5; CDR3aa: CASVGSGQGNNEQFF
v_gene: TRBV28; CDR3aa: CASSRTVRAGANVLTF
v_gene: TRBV28; CDR3aa: CASSDRSSYNEQFF
v_gene: TRBV5-4; CDR3aa: CASEDRTRAKNIQYF
v_gene: TRBV6-1; CDR3aa: CASSRGYEQYF
v_gene: TRBV13; CDR3aa: CASSPRARRTRLDTIYF
v_gene: TRBV5-6; CDR3aa: CASSRRGGEFYEQYF
v_gene: TRBV5-1; CDR3aa: CASSHLTGQGRDEQFF
v_gene: TRBV6-1; CDR3aa: CASSQGERTGYNQPQHF
v_gene: TRBV5-1; CDR3aa: CASAHSHDSAPTNEKLFF
v_gene: TRBV29-1; CDR3aa: CSVGGGNTGELFF
v_gene: TRBV5-1; CDR3aa: CASSLAGPGSSGANVLTF
v_gene: TRBV11-2; CDR3aa: CASSANSTVPFNQPQHF
v_gene: TRBV5-1; CDR3aa: CASSLDPRTVYQETQYF